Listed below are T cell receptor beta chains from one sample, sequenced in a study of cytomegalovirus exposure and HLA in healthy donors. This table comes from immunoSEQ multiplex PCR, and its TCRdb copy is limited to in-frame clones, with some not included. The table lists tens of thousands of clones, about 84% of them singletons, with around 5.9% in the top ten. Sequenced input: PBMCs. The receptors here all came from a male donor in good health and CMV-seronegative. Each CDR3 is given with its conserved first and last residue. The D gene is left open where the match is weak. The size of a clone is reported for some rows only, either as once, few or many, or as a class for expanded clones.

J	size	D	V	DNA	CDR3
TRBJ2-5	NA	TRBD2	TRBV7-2	TGTGCCAGCAGCTTAAAGAAAGCGGGGGGGCAAGAGACCCAGTACTTC	CASSLKKAGGQETQYF
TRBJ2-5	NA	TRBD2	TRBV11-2	TGTGCCAGCAGCCCTAGCGGGCGGGGGGTTAAAGAGACCCAGTACTTC	CASSPSGRGVKETQYF
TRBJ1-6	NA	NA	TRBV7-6	TGTGCCAGCAGCTTAGCGGGCGATGGTTCCCTCCACTTT	CASSLAGDGSLHF
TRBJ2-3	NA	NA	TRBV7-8	TGTGCCAGCGTACTGCTCTCGAGCACAGATACGCAGTATTTT	CASVLLSSTDTQYF
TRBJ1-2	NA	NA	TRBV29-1	TGCAGCGTTGAACCAGGGTTGACTGGCTACACCTTC	CSVEPGLTGYTF
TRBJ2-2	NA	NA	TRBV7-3	TGTGCCAGCAGCCGGGAGCGGAGGGGGAACACCGGGGAGCTGTTTTTT	CASSRERRGNTGELFF
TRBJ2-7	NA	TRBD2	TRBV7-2	TGTGCCAGCAGCCAGACTAGCGGGGGTGTCTACGAGCAGTACTTC	CASSQTSGGVYEQYF
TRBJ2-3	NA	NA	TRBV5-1	TGCGCCAGCAGCAGACAGGAAAGCACAGATACGCAGTATTTT	CASSRQESTDTQYF
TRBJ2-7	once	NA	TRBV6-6	TGTGCCAGCACCTTACTCCTAGGGGAACCCCACTACGAGCAGTACTTC	CASTLLLGEPHYEQYF
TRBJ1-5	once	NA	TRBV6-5	TGTGCCAGCAGTTTGGGGGGTGGGGGATGGAATCAGCCCCAGCATTTT	CASSLGGGGWNQPQHF
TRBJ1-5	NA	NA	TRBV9	TGTGCCAGCAGCGTAAACGGGGGACCTAATCAGCCCCAGCATTTT	CASSVNGGPNQPQHF